A selection of T cell receptor beta chains follows, all from one sample in a study of blood T cells in healthy people across ages. One entry per CDR3 protein, called by TCRdb with MiXCR from the 5' RACE reads. The sample lists about 1.4 million distinct CDR3 sequences, almost 60% seen once, with under 8.5% in the top ten. The material sequenced was blood. The source of these receptors is a man younger than 35 in good health. The CDR3 runs from the conserved cysteine through the conserved F or W. D genes are given only for firm matches. Size values are once, few and many counts, or a class for expanded clones, and some rows have none.

j_call	cdr3_length	clone_size	v_call	d_call	cdr3_nt	cdr3_aa
TRBJ2-7	17	-	TRBV5-1	TRBD2	TGCGCCAGCAGCCCGGGGAGGGTCGGAGACCTCGGGTACGAGCAGTACTTC	CASSPGRVGDLGYEQYF
TRBJ2-1	15	-	TRBV5-1	TRBD2	TGCGCCAGCAGCCACACTAGCGGAGTCTACAATGAGCAGTTCTTC	CASSHTSGVYNEQFF
TRBJ2-1	18	-	TRBV18	-	TGTGCCAGCTCACCACCAGGGGACCCAGGGGCCCTCTACAATGAGCAGTTCTTC	CASSPPGDPGALYNEQFF
TRBJ2-3	14	-	TRBV4-1	-	TGCGCCAGCAGGCCCCCAGGTAGCACAGATACGCAGTATTTT	CASRPPGSTDTQYF
TRBJ2-7	16	-	TRBV11-2	TRBD1	TGTGCCAGCAGCTTAGAACCCGGGACAGGGGCTTACGAGCAGTACTTC	CASSLEPGTGAYEQYF
TRBJ2-4	15	-	TRBV28	-	TGTGCCAGCAGTTTTCTTGGGATGGGGACTAACATTCAGTACTTC	CASSFLGMGTNIQYF
TRBJ2-6	13	-	TRBV4-2	-	TGTGCCAGCAGCCAGGATTTGACCAACGTCCTGACTTTC	CASSQDLTNVLTF
TRBJ1-2	16	few	TRBV7-9	-	TGTGCCAGCAGCCCGGGGACCAACAGAAATAACTATGGCTACACCTTC	CASSPGTNRNNYGYTF
TRBJ2-1	14	-	TRBV29-1	TRBD2	TGCTGCGTTGGGGGGACTAGCTCCTACAATGAGCAGTTCTTC	CCVGGTSSYNEQFF
TRBJ2-1	14	once	TRBV2	TRBD2	TGTGCCAGCAGAGTAGCGGGAGGGAAAAATGAGCAGTTCTTC	CASRVAGGKNEQFF
TRBJ1-1	13	once	TRBV7-9	-	TGTGCCAGCAGCCCTAGGGTCCTCGGGGGAGCTTTCTTT	CASSPRVLGGAFF
TRBJ2-1	18	-	TRBV7-9	-	TGTGCCAGCAGCTTTCGGTTTGGGGGCGGATCCCGAACCAGTGAGCAGTTCTTC	CASSFRFGGGSRTSEQFF
TRBJ1-6	15	-	TRBV27	-	TGTGCCAGCAGTTTAAGGGGGGCGATCGGTTCACCCCTCCACTTT	CASSLRGAIGSPLHF
TRBJ2-1	15	once	TRBV24-1	TRBD2	TGTGCCACCAGTGATAGCGGGGGGCGACTTGATGAGCAGTTCTTC	CATSDSGGRLDEQFF
TRBJ1-2	12	-	TRBV29-1	-	TGCAGCGTTCGGGAAATCCTAGATGGCTACACCTTC	CSVREILDGYTF
TRBJ2-5	15	-	TRBV9	TRBD1	TGTGCCAGCAGCCCCCGACAGGGTGGCTACAATGAGCAGTACTTC	CASSPRQGGYNEQYF
TRBJ1-5	14	-	TRBV20-1	-	TGCAGTGCTAGAGATCAAGCCGGGCCACGGCCCCAGCATTTT	CSARDQAGPRPQHF
TRBJ2-3	18	few	TRBV4-3	TRBD2	TGCGCCAGCAGCCAAGATGGGGGCGGGGGGCTTTACACAGATACGCAGTATTTT	CASSQDGGGGLYTDTQYF
TRBJ1-3	12	-	TRBV12-3/TRBV12-4	-	TGTGCCAGTGGGGCGTATGGAAACACCATATATTTT	CASGAYGNTIYF
TRBJ2-7	13	-	TRBV29-1	-	TGCAGCGTTGGCCCCAGGTTATCCTACGAGCAGTACTTC	CSVGPRLSYEQYF
TRBJ2-6	14	few	TRBV12-3/TRBV12-4	-	TGTGCCAGCACAATCCGCTCTGGGGCCAACGTCCTGACTTTC	CASTIRSGANVLTF
TRBJ1-2	12	-	TRBV20-1	-	TGCAGTGCTAATACAGGGAGCTATGGCTACACCTTC	CSANTGSYGYTF
TRBJ1-6	13	-	TRBV6-2/TRBV6-3	-	TGTGCCAGCAGTTACCTAACAGGTTCACCCCTCCACTTT	CASSYLTGSPLHF
TRBJ1-6	17	-	TRBV4-1	TRBD1	TGCGCCAGCAGCCAGGTTCGGGGACAGGGGTATAATTCACCCCTCCACTTT	CASSQVRGQGYNSPLHF
TRBJ1-2	15	-	TRBV20-1	-	TGCAGTGCTAGAGATGGGAGGCGGCAGGGCGGTGGCTACACCTTC	CSARDGRRQGGGYTF
TRBJ1-2	14	-	TRBV6-5	-	TGTGCCAGCAGTTACAACAGGGACACGGAAGGCTACACCTTC	CASSYNRDTEGYTF
TRBJ2-7	14	-	TRBV15	TRBD1	TGTGCCACCAGCAGCACCACAGGGGTCTACGAGCAGTACTTC	CATSSTTGVYEQYF
TRBJ2-6	17	-	TRBV10-3	-	TGTGCCATCAGTGTAGGACGAGATAGGACTGGGGCCAACGTCCTGACTTTC	CAISVGRDRTGANVLTF
TRBJ2-3	14	few	TRBV20-1	TRBD2	TGCAGTGCTATCCTAGCGGGGAGCACAGATACGCAGTATTTT	CSAILAGSTDTQYF
TRBJ1-4	15	-	TRBV11-2	-	TGTGCCAGCAGCCCCCGTGGAGTTCAGAATGAAAAACTGTTTTTT	CASSPRGVQNEKLFF
TRBJ2-3	17	-	TRBV20-1	TRBD2	TGCAGTGCTCAGTTTGTTACTAGCGGGGACAATATGAATACGCAGTATTTT	CSAQFVTSGDNMNTQYF
TRBJ2-5	15	-	TRBV5-5	TRBD1	TGTGCCAGCAGCTTAACGGACAGGGAAGGGAAGACCCAGTACTTC	CASSLTDREGKTQYF
TRBJ2-4	15	-	TRBV28	TRBD2	TGTGCCAGCAGTGTCGGGAGGGATCCCCAAAACATTCAGTACTTC	CASSVGRDPQNIQYF
TRBJ2-7	12	few	TRBV29-1	TRBD1	TGCAGCGTTAGAATAGGGGGCGACGAGCAGTACTTC	CSVRIGGDEQYF
TRBJ1-5	16	-	TRBV6-5	-	TGTGCCAGCAGTTACGGACCCCCCAGGTACAATCAGCCCCAGCATTTT	CASSYGPPRYNQPQHF
TRBJ2-1	18	-	TRBV21-1	-	TGTGCCAGCAGCAAAAACCGGACAGCTTTGGCCGGCTACAATGAGCAGTTCTTC	CASSKNRTALAGYNEQFF
TRBJ2-3	19	-	TRBV11-2	TRBD2	TGTGCCAGCAGCTTACCGAAGTCCGAACTAGCGGGCCGCACAGATACGCAGTATTTT	CASSLPKSELAGRTDTQYF
TRBJ2-1	13	-	TRBV4-2	-	TGTGCCAGCAGCCAAGCAGCTATGAATGAGCAGTTCTTC	CASSQAAMNEQFF
TRBJ2-5	16	few	TRBV4-2	-	TGTGCCAGCAGCCTCTCCAGAGCCCTGGGGCAAGAGACCCAGTACTTC	CASSLSRALGQETQYF
TRBJ2-7	14	-	TRBV14	-	TGTGCCAGCAGCCAAGCCAGTCTCTCCTACGAGCAGTACTTC	CASSQASLSYEQYF
TRBJ2-1	15	-	TRBV7-7	TRBD2	TGTGCCAGCAGCTTAGTACCGGGAGGGATCGATGAGCAGTTCTTC	CASSLVPGGIDEQFF